These T cell receptor beta chains were read from a single sample in a study of T-cell reconstitution after alpha-beta-depleted transplantation in children. TCRdb redid the calling of the PCR reads with MiXCR, one entry per CDR3 protein. The repertoire includes about 270,000 distinct CDR3 sequences, approximately 9.8% of them detected once, and 9.5% to 13% sits in the top ten. The sequences come from PBMCs from the stem cell graft donor, collected from the stem cell graft. The receptors come from a human donor who donated a stem cell graft to a child with SCID. CDR3s include the opening cysteine and the closing phenylalanine or tryptophan. The order of the fields is CDR3 protein, CDR3 DNA, D gene, J gene, clone size, V gene. The D gene is left open where the match is weak. Size tells how often a clone was seen (once, few, many) or the class of an expanded clone, and some rows leave it out.

CDR3: CASSPLRRDRAYEQYF
DNA: TGCGCCAGCAGCCCTTTACGAAGGGACAGGGCCTACGAGCAGTACTTC
D: TRBD1
J: TRBJ2-7
size: -
V: TRBV5-1

CDR3: CASSLRNRGVYEQYF
DNA: TGTGCCAGCAGTTTAAGGAACCGGGGGGTCTACGAGCAGTACTTC
D: TRBD2
J: TRBJ2-7
size: -
V: TRBV6-5

CDR3: CASSLGLARGNNEQFF
DNA: TGCGCCAGCAGCCTTGGACTAGCCCGGGGAAACAATGAGCAGTTCTTC
D: TRBD2
J: TRBJ2-1
size: few
V: TRBV5-1

CDR3: CASQSGSTEAFF
DNA: TGTGCCAGCCAGAGTGGGAGCACTGAAGCTTTCTTT
D: -
J: TRBJ1-1
size: many
V: TRBV12-3/TRBV12-4

CDR3: CASSSAGWGEQFF
DNA: TGTGCCAGCAGTTCTGCGGGATGGGGTGAGCAGTTCTTC
D: -
J: TRBJ2-1
size: -
V: TRBV6-4

CDR3: CAINSGQNNEKLFF
DNA: TGTGCCATCAATTCAGGACAGAATAATGAAAAACTGTTTTTT
D: -
J: TRBJ1-4
size: many
V: TRBV10-3

CDR3: CASSLRVAGGNNEQFF
DNA: TGTGCCAGCAGCTTACGAGTAGCGGGGGGGAACAATGAGCAGTTCTTC
D: TRBD2
J: TRBJ2-1
size: -
V: TRBV7-6

CDR3: CSAHRGETQYF
DNA: TGCAGTGCTCACAGGGGAGAGACCCAGTACTTC
D: TRBD1
J: TRBJ2-5
size: few
V: TRBV20-1

CDR3: CAISVDGGVGVDGYTF
DNA: TGTGCCATCAGTGTGGACGGAGGGGTTGGCGTCGATGGCTACACCTTC
D: -
J: TRBJ1-2
size: few
V: TRBV10-3

CDR3: CASSEWGGAGEKLFF
DNA: TGTGCCAGCAGTGAATGGGGAGGGGCTGGTGAAAAACTGTTTTTT
D: -
J: TRBJ1-4
size: many
V: TRBV2

CDR3: CASSPPGEAYNEQFF
DNA: TGTGCCAGCAGCCCACCAGGGGAAGCATACAATGAGCAGTTCTTC
D: -
J: TRBJ2-1
size: few
V: TRBV5-6

CDR3: CSADLGTPEDEQFF
DNA: TGCAGCGCCGACCTCGGGACACCGGAGGATGAGCAGTTCTTC
D: -
J: TRBJ2-1
size: few
V: TRBV29-1

CDR3: CAISFGVTGELFF
DNA: TGTGCCATCAGTTTCGGGGTCACCGGGGAGCTGTTTTTT
D: -
J: TRBJ2-2
size: few
V: TRBV10-3

CDR3: CAISEESGNYGYTF
DNA: TGTGCCATCAGTGAGGAGTCAGGAAACTATGGCTACACCTTC
D: -
J: TRBJ1-2
size: -
V: TRBV10-3

CDR3: CASRSPLYRTEAFF
DNA: TGTGCCAGCAGATCACCCCTCTACAGGACTGAAGCTTTCTTT
D: -
J: TRBJ1-1
size: -
V: TRBV12-3/TRBV12-4

CDR3: CASSLGAREIDEQYF
DNA: TGTGCCAGCAGCCTGGGGGCCAGGGAAATTGACGAGCAGTACTTC
D: -
J: TRBJ2-7
size: few
V: TRBV6-1

CDR3: CASSDFGSNEQFF
DNA: TGTGCCAGCAGTGATTTCGGGAGCAATGAGCAGTTCTTC
D: -
J: TRBJ2-1
size: few
V: TRBV25-1

CDR3: CSARDSRQGQTYEQYF
DNA: TGCAGTGCTAGAGATTCCAGACAGGGGCAAACCTACGAGCAGTACTTC
D: TRBD1
J: TRBJ2-7
size: -
V: TRBV20-1

CDR3: CASRRGASGDTQYF
DNA: TGTGCCAGCAGGCGGGGGGCCTCGGGAGATACGCAGTATTTT
D: TRBD2
J: TRBJ2-3
size: few
V: TRBV13

CDR3: CASSPNPSTQYF
DNA: TGTGCCAGCAGCCCAAACCCCAGTACGCAGTATTTT
D: -
J: TRBJ2-3
size: few
V: TRBV7-6

CDR3: CASSSGRIAKNIQYF
DNA: TGCGCCAGCAGCTCCGGACGGATAGCCAAAAACATTCAGTACTTC
D: -
J: TRBJ2-4
size: -
V: TRBV5-1

CDR3: CASSKGRGLADTQYF
DNA: TGTGCCAGCAGCAAAGGTCGAGGGCTTGCAGATACGCAGTATTTT
D: -
J: TRBJ2-3
size: many
V: TRBV21-1